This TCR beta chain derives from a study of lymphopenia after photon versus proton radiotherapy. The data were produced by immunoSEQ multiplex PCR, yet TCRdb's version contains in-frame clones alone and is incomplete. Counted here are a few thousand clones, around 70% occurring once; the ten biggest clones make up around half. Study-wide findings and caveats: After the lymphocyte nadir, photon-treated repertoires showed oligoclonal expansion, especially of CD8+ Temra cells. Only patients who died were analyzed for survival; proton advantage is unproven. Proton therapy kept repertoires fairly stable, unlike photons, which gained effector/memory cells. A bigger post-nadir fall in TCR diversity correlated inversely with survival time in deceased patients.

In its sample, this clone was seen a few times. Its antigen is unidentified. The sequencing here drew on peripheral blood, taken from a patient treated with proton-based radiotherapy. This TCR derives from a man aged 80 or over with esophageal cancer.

The CDR3 sequence is CASSFRGTAYEQYF. The DNA for the CDR3 is TGTGCCAGCAGCTTCCGGGGGACAGCTTACGAGCAGTACTTC. This chain joins TRBV7-3 and TRBJ2-7, with D maybe TRBD1 (7 bases). This CDR3 region has 14 residues. From germline, CDR1 is SGHTA and CDR2 FQGTGA. V lost 3 bases and J 4 bases, leaving 13 bases between the germline ends.